These 23 T cell receptor beta chains share one sample of origin, sequenced in a study of blood T cell repertoires in COVID-19. Using immunoSEQ multiplex PCR, the repertoire was profiled, and TCRdb retains in-frame clones only, with some absent. The sample has approximately 82,000 clones, around four fifths seen once. Sequences were obtained from peripheral blood. Receptors were obtained from a human donor in a cohort sampled during active COVID-19.

The chain is built from TRBV2 and TRBJ2-3; weak D call: TRBD1 (6 bases). CDR3 length: 15 amino acids. Germline loops: CDR1 SNHLY, CDR2 FYNNEI. V was cut by 5 bases and J by 0 bases, with 12 bases left in between. CDR3 region: CASSRRQDSTDTQYF. CDR3 in DNA: TGTGCCAGCAGTCGGAGACAGGACAGCACAGATACGCAGTATTTT.

The chain employs TRBV6-5 and TRBJ2-1; 8 bases map to TRBD1. The V and J ends lost 3 bases and 3 bases, in that order; junction bases with no gene match: 4. This CDR3 has 15 amino acids. The V gene's germline CDR1 is MNHEY and CDR2 SVGAGI. The CDR3 loop reads CASSYRGQGYNEQFF. Here the CDR3 DNA reads TGTGCCAGCAGTTATAGAGGACAGGGCTACAATGAGCAGTTCTTC.

The genes are TRBV14 and TRBJ2-2; a weak D match, TRBD1 (5 bases). The CDR3 is made up of 15 amino acids. The ends were cut back, 2 bases at V and 4 bases at J, with 11 bases in the middle. Germline lookup yields CDR1 SGHDN and CDR2 FVKESK. CDR3 in amino acids: CASSQMQGTTGELFF. The DNA of the CDR3 is TGTGCCAGCAGCCAAATGCAGGGCACCACCGGGGAGCTGTTTTTT.

The chain employs TRBV7-9 and TRBJ1-1; D may be TRBD1 (5 bases). V lost 1 base and J 4 bases, leaving 13 bases between the germline ends. Germline CDR1 is SEHNR and CDR2 is FQNEAQ (reference sequence). There are 15 residues in the CDR3. For the CDR3, the DNA is TGTGCCAGCAGCTTAGATTGGGGAGGGGCCACTGAAGCTTTCTTT. Encoded protein: CASSLDWGGATEAFF. The variable domain in full, completed from reference TRBV7-9 and TRBJ1-1, reads DTGVSQNPRHKITKRGQNVTFRCDPISEHNRLYWYRQTLGQGPEFLTYFQNEAQLEKSRLLSDRFSAERPKGSFSTLEIQRTEQGDSAMYLCASSLDWGGATEAFFGQGTRLTVV.

The chain has TRBV2 and TRBJ1-6, with D unresolved. The CDR3 extends over 13 amino acids. Per germline, CDR1 SNHLY and CDR2 FYNNEI. The ends were cut back, 2 bases at V and 4 bases at J, with 3 bases in the middle. Here the CDR3 reads CASSEIYNSPLHF. For the CDR3, the DNA is TGTGCCAGCAGTGAAATATATAATTCACCCCTCCACTTT.

This rearrangement joins TRBV6-5 to TRBJ1-2; D remains ambiguous. This CDR3 is built from 16 residues. Germline CDR1 reads MNHEY; CDR2 reads SVGAGI. The V gene lost 0 bases and the J gene lost 3 bases, with 14 bases spanning the gap. The CDR3 loop is CASSYSRQTVDYGYTF. The DNA of the CDR3 is TGTGCCAGCAGTTACTCGAGGCAGACGGTTGACTATGGCTACACCTTC.

The rearrangement links TRBV3-1 (or the pseudogene TRBV3-2) to TRBJ1-5; TRBD1 aligns across 7 bases. CDR1 and CDR2 (germline): LGHDT, YNNKEL (reference sequence). The CDR3 is 14 amino acids. With 6 bases clipped from V and 6 bases from J, the junction kept 8 bases outside the gene matches. CDR3 DNA: TGTGCCAGCAGTCCCAGGGGGTTCGGTCAGCCCCAGCATTTT. Its protein product is CASSPRGFGQPQHF.

V and J are TRBV5-1 and TRBJ1-1, with TRBD1 as a possible D gene (6 bases). CDR1 and CDR2 (germline): SGHRS, YFSETQ. V was trimmed by 5 bases and J by 3 bases, leaving 14 bases between them. The CDR3 sequence is 14 residues long. CDR3 residues: CASREPGHYTEAFF. For the CDR3, the DNA is TGCGCCAGCAGAGAACCGGGACACTACACTGAAGCTTTCTTT.

The chain has TRBV7-3 and TRBJ1-6; D is unclear. The CDR3 contains 13 residues. V was shortened by 2 bases and J by 6 bases, with 5 bases between the two germline ends. The germline V gene encodes CDR1 SGHTA and CDR2 FQGTGA. DNA of the CDR3: TGTGCCAGCAGCTTACGGAGTAATTCACCCCTCCACTTT. Translation gives CASSLRSNSPLHF.

This clone was picked up one time. This sequence joins TRBV5-1 and TRBJ1-2, with 7 positions matching TRBD1. V shed 4 bases and J 4 bases; nucleotides not matched to a gene: 7. The V gene's germline CDR1 is SGHRS and CDR2 YFSETQ. The length of the CDR3 is 14 residues. The CDR3 DNA sequence: TGCGCCAGCAGCACCGGGACAGCAGGCTATGGCTACACCTTC. It specifies CASSTGTAGYGYTF.

The V and J genes are TRBV27 and TRBJ2-1, with a weak D call TRBD1 (6 bases). CDR1 and CDR2 from the germline V gene are MNHEY and SMNVEV (reference sequence). Deletions cut 3 bases from V and 3 bases from J, with 12 bases between. CDR3 length equals 15 residues. The CDR3 coding sequence is TGTGCCAGCAGTTTTCGGGACACACTCTACAATGAGCAGTTCTTC. Translation gives CASSFRDTLYNEQFF.

This chain connects TRBV28 to TRBJ2-7, with D tentatively TRBD2 (5 bases). CDR1 is MDHEN, CDR2 SYDVKM, per germline. V was clipped by 5 bases and J by 2 bases, with 13 bases between them. The CDR3 has 14 residues. This CDR3 reads CASSLPRVTYEQYF. The CDR3 DNA reads as TGTGCCAGCAGTCTCCCGCGGGTCACCTACGAGCAGTACTTC.

The rearrangement links TRBV5-8 to TRBJ1-1; 8 bases align to TRBD1. With 3 bases clipped from V and 4 bases from J, the junction kept 5 bases outside the gene matches. The V gene's germline CDR1 is SGHTS and CDR2 YDEGEE. This CDR3 region has 14 residues. The CDR3 sequence: CASSSYRGVTEAFF. The CDR3 nucleotides are TGTGCCAGCAGCTCGTACAGGGGGGTCACTGAAGCTTTCTTT.

This clone turned up a few times. The V and J genes are TRBV30 and TRBJ2-7, with D perhaps TRBD1 (5 bases). The germline V gene encodes CDR1 GTSNPN and CDR2 SVGIG (reference sequence). V was cut by 2 bases and J by 6 bases, with 23 bases left in between. The CDR3 runs to 16 residues. CDR3 sequence (DNA): TGTGCCTGGAGTAGAAAAGTTACAGGTTCCTCTGGCGAGCAGTACTTC. This encodes CAWSRKVTGSSGEQYF.

The chain employs TRBV29-1 and TRBJ2-2; 7 bases fit TRBD1. This CDR3 has 14 residues. Germline loops: CDR1 SQVTM, CDR2 ANQGSEA. The ends lost 6 bases at V and 5 bases at J; junction bases unmatched: 9. CDR3 nucleotide sequence: TGCAGCGTCACCCGACAGGGTAGGACCGGGGAGCTGTTTTTT. Protein: CSVTRQGRTGELFF.

V is TRBV11-1 and J is TRBJ2-7; a possible D gene is TRBD2 (6 bases). Trimming removed 2 bases from V and 0 bases from J, with 8 bases in between. Germline values: CDR1 SGHAT, CDR2 FQDESV (reference sequence). CDR3 length equals 14 residues. In nucleotides, the CDR3 is TGTGCCAGCAGCTTATGGGGGGTCTCCTACGAGCAGTACTTC. This translates into CASSLWGVSYEQYF.

This chain links TRBV6-2 or TRBV6-3 with TRBJ1-2; no definite D call. V lost 4 bases and J lost 8, with 11 bases in between. This CDR3 is 12 amino acids long. Germline CDR1 MNHEY, CDR2 SVGEGT. CDR3 nucleotides: TGTGCCAGCAGTTTGGTCCGTGGCGGCTACACCTTC. It encodes CASSLVRGGYTF.

The chain uses TRBV18 and TRBJ2-2; no firm D call. Trimming took off 0 bases at V and 0 bases at J, with 8 bases between the two ends. Looked up from germline, CDR1 is KGHSH and CDR2 is LQKENI. This CDR3 has 16 amino acids. CDR3 residues: CASSPPAAPNTGELFF. CDR3 nucleotide sequence: TGTGCCAGCTCACCACCGGCGGCCCCGAACACCGGGGAGCTGTTTTTT.

This rearrangement joins TRBV7-9 to TRBJ1-3, with D unresolved. The V and J ends lost 5 bases and 4 bases respectively, with 15 bases between them. The germline CDR1 and CDR2 sequences are SEHNR and FQNEAQ (reference sequence). The CDR3 spans 15 residues. The CDR3 reads CASSPPFRYGNTIYF. The CDR3 coding sequence is TGTGCCAGCAGCCCCCCGTTCCGGTACGGAAACACCATATATTTT.

J is TRBJ1-5 and V is TRBV7-2; 7 bases are shared with TRBD1. Losses at the gene ends were 4 bases for V and 4 bases for J; bases not matched to a gene: 4. The CDR3 length is 14 residues. The germline V gene has CDR1 SGHTA and CDR2 FQGNSA. The CDR3 loop is CASSSQGGNQPQHF. DNA of the CDR3: TGTGCCAGCAGCTCTCAGGGGGGTAATCAGCCCCAGCATTTT.

The chain couples TRBV2 to TRBJ2-5; 9 bases are a match to TRBD1. In germline, CDR1 is SNHLY, CDR2 FYNNEI. CDR3 length: 14 amino acids. Trimming removed 8 bases from V and 3 bases from J; junction bases left unmatched: 7. This CDR3 is CASSKTGGEETQYF. CDR3 coding DNA: TGTGCCAGCTCCAAGACAGGGGGAGAAGAGACCCAGTACTTC. Filled out from reference TRBV2 and TRBJ2-5, the complete variable domain reads EPEVTQTPSHQVTQMGQEVILRCVPISNHLYFYWYRQILGQKVEFLVSFYNNEISEKSEIFDDQFSVERPDGSNFTLKIRSTKLEDSAMYFCASSKTGGEETQYFGPGTRLLVL.

This clone was seen a handful of times. The gene calls are TRBV11-2 and TRBJ1-2; no definite D call. Per the germline V gene, CDR1 is SGHAT and CDR2 is FQNNGV. The CDR3 contains 17 residues. Deletions cut 5 bases from V and 7 bases from J, with 26 bases between. For the CDR3, the DNA is TGTGCCAGCAGCCCCTTAACCCGACGGGATCGTCGCTCTGGCTACACCTTC. This sequence encodes CASSPLTRRDRRSGYTF. Full variable domain (missing parts from reference TRBV11-2 and TRBJ1-2): EAGVAQSPRYKIIEKRQSVAFWCNPISGHATLYWYQQILGQGPKLLIQFQNNGVVDDSQLPKDRFSAERLKGVDSTLKIQPAKLEDSAVYLCASSPLTRRDRRSGYTFGSGTRLTVV.

The chain's CDR3 is CASSYRGYEQYF. DNA for the CDR3: TGTGCCAGCAGTTACAGGGGATACGAGCAGTACTTC. The chain recombines TRBV6-5 with TRBJ2-7, with a possible D match to TRBD1 (5 bases). Germline assignment: CDR1 MNHEY and CDR2 SVGAGI. The V and J ends lost 2 bases and 4 bases respectively, with 6 bases between them. The CDR3 length is 12 residues.